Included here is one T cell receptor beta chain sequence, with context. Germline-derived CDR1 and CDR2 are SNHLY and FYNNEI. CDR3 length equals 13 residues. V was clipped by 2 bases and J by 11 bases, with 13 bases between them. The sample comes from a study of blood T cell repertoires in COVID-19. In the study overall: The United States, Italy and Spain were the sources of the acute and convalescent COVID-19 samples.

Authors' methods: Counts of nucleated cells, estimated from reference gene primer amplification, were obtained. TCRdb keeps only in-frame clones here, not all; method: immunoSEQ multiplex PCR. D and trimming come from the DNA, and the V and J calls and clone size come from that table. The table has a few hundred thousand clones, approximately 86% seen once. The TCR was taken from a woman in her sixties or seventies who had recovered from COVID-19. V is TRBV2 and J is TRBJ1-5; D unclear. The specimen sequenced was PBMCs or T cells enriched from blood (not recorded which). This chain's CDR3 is CASSESRLQAQHF. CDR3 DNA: TGTGCCAGCAGTGAATCCCGGTTGCAGGCCCAGCATTTT.